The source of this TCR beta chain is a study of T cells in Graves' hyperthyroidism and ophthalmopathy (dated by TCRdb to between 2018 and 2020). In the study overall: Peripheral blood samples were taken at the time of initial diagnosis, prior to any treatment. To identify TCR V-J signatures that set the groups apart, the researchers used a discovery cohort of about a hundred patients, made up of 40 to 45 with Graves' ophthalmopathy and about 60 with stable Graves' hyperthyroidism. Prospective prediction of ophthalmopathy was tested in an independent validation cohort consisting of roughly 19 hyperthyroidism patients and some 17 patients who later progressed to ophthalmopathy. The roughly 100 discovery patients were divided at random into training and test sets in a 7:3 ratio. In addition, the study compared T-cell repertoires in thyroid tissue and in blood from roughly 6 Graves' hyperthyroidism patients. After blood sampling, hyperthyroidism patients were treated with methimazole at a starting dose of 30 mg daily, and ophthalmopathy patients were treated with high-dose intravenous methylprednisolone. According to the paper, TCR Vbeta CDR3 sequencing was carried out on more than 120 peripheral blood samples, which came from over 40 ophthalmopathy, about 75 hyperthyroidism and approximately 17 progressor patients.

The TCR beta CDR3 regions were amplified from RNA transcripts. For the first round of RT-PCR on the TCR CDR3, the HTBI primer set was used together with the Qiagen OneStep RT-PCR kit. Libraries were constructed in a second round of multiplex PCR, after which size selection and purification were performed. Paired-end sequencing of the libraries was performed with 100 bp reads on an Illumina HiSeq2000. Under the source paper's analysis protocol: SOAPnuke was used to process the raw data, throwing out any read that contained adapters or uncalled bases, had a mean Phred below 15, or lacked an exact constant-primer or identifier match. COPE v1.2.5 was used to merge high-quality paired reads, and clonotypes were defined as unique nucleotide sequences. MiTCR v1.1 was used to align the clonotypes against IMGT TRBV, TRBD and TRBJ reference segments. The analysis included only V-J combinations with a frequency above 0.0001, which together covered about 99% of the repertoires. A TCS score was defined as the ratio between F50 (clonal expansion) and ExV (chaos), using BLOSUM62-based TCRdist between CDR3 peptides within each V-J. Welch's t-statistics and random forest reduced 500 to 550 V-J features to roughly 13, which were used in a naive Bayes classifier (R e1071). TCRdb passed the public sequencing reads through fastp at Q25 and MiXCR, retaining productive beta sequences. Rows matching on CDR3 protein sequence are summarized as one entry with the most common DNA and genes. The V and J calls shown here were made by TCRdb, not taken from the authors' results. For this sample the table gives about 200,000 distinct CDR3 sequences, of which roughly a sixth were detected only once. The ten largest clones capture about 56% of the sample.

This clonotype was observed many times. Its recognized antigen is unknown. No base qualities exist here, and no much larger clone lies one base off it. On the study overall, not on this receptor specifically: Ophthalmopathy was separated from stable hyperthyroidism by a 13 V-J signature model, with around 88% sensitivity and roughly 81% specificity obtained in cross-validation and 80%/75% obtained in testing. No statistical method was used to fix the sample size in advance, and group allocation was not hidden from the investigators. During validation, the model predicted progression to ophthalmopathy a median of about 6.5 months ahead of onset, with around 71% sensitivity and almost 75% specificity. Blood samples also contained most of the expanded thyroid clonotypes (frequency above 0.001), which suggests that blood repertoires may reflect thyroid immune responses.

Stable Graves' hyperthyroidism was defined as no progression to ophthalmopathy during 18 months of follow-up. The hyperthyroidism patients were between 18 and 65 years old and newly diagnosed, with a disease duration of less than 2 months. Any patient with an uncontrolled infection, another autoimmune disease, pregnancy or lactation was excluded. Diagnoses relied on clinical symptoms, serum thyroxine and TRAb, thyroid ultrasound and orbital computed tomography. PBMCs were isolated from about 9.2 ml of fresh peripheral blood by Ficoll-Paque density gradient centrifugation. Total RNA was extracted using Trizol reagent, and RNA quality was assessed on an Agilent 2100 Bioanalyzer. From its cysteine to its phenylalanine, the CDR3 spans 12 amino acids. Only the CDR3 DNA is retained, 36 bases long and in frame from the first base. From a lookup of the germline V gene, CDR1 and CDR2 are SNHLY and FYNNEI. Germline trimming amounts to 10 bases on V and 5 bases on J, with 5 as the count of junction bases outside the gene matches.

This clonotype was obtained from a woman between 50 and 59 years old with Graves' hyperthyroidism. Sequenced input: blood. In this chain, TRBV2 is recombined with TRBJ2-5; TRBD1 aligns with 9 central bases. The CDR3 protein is CATTGGLETQYF. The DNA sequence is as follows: TGTGCCACCACAGGGGGCCTCGAGACCCAGTACTTC.